The entry below describes one TCR beta chain. The antigen remains unidentified. This sample is part of a study of Graves' ophthalmopathy and Graves' hyperthyroidism. On the study more broadly: Peripheral blood (taken before any treatment) was collected at initial diagnosis.

TCR beta CDR3 regions were amplified from RNA transcripts. HTBI primers were used in a first-round RT-PCR, which preceded a second-round multiplex PCR. TCRdb processed the multiplex PCR reads anew with MiXCR; each CDR3 protein has one entry. Of 660,000 or so distinct CDR3 sequences listed, 35% to 50% are singletons. Study results and caveats: Blood also harbored most expanded thyroid clonotypes above 0.001 frequency.

This clonotype was obtained from an adult man with Graves' ophthalmopathy. The sample taken for sequencing was peripheral blood.

The CDR3 loop reads CASSQEPGLLIHF. The CDR3 nucleotides read TGTGCCAGCAGCCAAGAACCGGGCCTCCTAATCCACTTT. The chain joins TRBV9 to TRBJ1-6; D unclear. Germline lookup yields CDR1 SGDLS and CDR2 YYNGEE. V was cut by 4 bases and J by 17 bases, with 19 bases left in between. The CDR3 extends over 13 amino acids.